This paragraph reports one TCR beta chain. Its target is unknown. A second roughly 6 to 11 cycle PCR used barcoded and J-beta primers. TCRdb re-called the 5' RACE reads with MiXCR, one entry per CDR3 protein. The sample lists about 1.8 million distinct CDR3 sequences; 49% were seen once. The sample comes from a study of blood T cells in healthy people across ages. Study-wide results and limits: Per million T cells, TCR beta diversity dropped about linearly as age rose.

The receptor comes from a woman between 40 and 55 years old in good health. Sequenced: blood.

The CDR3 bases are TGCAGTGCTCGATCCGTAGCGGGGGGTACGAGATACAATGAGCAGTTCTTC. It specifies CSARSVAGGTRYNEQFF. This chain connects TRBV20-1 to TRBJ2-1, with 10 bases identical to TRBD2. Germline loops: CDR1 DFQATT, CDR2 SNEGSKA (reference sequence). Losses at the gene ends were 5 bases for V and 4 bases for J; bases not matched to a gene: 14. The CDR3 totals 17 residues.